The 4 T cell receptor beta chains listed next were all sequenced from one sample in a study of CXCR3-negative and CXCR3-positive naive CD8 T cells. 5' RACE with UMI labels generated the TRB cDNA libraries. After re-calling the 5' RACE reads, TCRdb lists one entry per CDR3 protein, DNA absent. The sample totals some 67,000 distinct CDR3 sequences. Sequenced input: naive CXCR3- CD8+ T cells from blood. Documented subset: CD45RO-CCR7+CD27+CD95- naive CD8+ T cells lacking CXCR3 (TNR3-). These TCRs come from a human donor in good health. Some clones in this sample may be carry-over from other donors' samples.

This chain uses TRBV12-3 or TRBV12-4 with TRBJ2-3; the D call from TCRdb, TRBD2, cannot be confirmed without DNA. This CDR3 is built from 16 residues. CDR3 in amino acids: CASSLTGTSWADTQYF.

The chain has TRBV19 and TRBJ1-4. This CDR3 has 14 residues. Germline CDR1 is LNHDA and CDR2 is SQIVND (reference sequence). The CDR3 here is CASSMSATNEKLFF.

CDR3: CASSYGQDSYEQYF. The gene calls are TRBV11-2 and TRBJ2-7. The length of the CDR3 is 14 residues. Per germline, CDR1 SGHAT and CDR2 FQNNGV.

V and J are TRBV7-2 and TRBJ2-2; TCRdb calls TRBD1, which cannot be checked without DNA. Looked up from germline, CDR1 is SGHTA and CDR2 is FQGNSA. The CDR3 sequence is 13 residues long. Here the CDR3 reads CAMGRENTGELFF.